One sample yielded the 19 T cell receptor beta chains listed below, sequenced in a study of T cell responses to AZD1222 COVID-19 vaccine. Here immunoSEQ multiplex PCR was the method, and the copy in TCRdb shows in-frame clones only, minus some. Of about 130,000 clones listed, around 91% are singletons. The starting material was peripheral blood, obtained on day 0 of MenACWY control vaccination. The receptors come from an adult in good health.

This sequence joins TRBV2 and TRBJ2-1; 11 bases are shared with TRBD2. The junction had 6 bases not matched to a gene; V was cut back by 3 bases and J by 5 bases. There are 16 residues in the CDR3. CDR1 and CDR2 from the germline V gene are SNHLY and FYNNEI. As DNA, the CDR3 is TGTGCCAGCAGTGACAAGACGACTAGCGGGGACAATGAGCAGTTCTTC. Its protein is CASSDKTTSGDNEQFF.

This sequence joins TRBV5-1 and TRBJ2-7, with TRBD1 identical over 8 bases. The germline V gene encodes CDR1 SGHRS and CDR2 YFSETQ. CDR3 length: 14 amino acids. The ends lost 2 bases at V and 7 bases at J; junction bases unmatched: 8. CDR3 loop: CASSFGQGPREQYF. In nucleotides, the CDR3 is TGCGCCAGCAGCTTCGGACAGGGCCCTAGGGAGCAGTACTTC.

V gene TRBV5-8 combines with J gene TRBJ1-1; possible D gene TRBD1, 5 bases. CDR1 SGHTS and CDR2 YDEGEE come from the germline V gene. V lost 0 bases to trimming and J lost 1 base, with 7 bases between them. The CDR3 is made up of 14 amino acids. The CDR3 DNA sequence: TGTGCCAGCAGCTTGGTTAGGGGGAACACTGAAGCTTTCTTT. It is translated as CASSLVRGNTEAFF.

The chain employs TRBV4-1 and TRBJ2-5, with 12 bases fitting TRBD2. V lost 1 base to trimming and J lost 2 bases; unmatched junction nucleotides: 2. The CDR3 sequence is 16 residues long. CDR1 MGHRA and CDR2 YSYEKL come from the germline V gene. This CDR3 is CASSQGTSGGQETQYF. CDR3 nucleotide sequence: TGCGCCAGCAGCCAAGGTACTAGCGGGGGGCAAGAGACCCAGTACTTC.

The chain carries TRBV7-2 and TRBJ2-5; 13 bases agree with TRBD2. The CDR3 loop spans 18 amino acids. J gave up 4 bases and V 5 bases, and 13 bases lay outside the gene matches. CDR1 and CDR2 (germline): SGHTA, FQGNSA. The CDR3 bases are TGTGCCAGCAGCCCGTCGAGACTAGCGGGGGGCCAAATAGAGACCCAGTACTTC. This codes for CASSPSRLAGGQIETQYF.

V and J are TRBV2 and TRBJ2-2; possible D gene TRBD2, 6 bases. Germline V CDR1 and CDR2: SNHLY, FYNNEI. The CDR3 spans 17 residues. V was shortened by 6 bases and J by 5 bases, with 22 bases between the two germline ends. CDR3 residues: CASRAIVDLATTGELFF. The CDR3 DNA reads TGTGCCAGCAGGGCGATTGTGGATCTAGCGACAACCGGGGAGCTGTTTTTT. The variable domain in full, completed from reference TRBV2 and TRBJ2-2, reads EPEVTQTPSHQVTQMGQEVILRCVPISNHLYFYWYRQILGQKVEFLVSFYNNEISEKSEIFDDQFSVERPDGSNFTLKIRSTKLEDSAMYFCASRAIVDLATTGELFFGEGSRLTVL.

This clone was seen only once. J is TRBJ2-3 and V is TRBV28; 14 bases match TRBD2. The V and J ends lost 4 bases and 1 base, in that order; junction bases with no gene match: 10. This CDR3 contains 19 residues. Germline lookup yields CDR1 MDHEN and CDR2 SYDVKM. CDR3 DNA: TGTGCCAGCAGTTCGGGACTAGCGGGAGCTTTATGGGGCACAGATACGCAGTATTTT. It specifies CASSSGLAGALWGTDTQYF.

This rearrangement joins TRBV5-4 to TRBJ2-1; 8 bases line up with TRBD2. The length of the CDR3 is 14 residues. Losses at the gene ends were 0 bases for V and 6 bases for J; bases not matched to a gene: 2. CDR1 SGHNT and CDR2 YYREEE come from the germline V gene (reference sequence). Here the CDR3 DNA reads TGTGCCAGCAGCTTGGGACTAGCGTTCAATGAGCAGTTCTTC. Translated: CASSLGLAFNEQFF.

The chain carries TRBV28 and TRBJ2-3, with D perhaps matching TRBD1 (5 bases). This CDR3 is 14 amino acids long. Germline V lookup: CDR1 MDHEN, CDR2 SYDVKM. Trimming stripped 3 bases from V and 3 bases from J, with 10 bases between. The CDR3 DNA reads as TGTGCCAGCAGTTTGGGGCGTACAACAGATACGCAGTATTTT. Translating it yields CASSLGRTTDTQYF.

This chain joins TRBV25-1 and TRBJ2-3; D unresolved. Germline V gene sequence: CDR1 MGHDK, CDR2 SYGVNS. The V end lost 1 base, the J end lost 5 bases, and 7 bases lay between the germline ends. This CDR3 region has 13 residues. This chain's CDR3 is CASSEWRLDTQYF. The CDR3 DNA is TGTGCCAGCAGTGAATGGAGATTAGATACGCAGTATTTT.

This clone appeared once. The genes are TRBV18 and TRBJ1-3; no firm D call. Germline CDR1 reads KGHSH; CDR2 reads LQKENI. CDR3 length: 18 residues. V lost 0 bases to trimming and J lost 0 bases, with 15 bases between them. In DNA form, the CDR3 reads TGTGCCAGCTCACCACCGGCGGCAGCCTATCCCTCTGGAAACACCATATATTTT. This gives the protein CASSPPAAAYPSGNTIYF.

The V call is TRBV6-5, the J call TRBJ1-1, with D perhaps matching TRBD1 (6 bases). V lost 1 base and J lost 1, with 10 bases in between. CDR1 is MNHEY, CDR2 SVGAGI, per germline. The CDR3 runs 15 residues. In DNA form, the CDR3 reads TGTGCCAGCAGTTACTGGGGGGCTGGGAACACTGAAGCTTTCTTT. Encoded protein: CASSYWGAGNTEAFF.

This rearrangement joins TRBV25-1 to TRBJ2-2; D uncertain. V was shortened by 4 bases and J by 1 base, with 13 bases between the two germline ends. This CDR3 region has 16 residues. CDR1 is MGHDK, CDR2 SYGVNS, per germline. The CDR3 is CASSGQVSLNTGELFF. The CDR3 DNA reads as TGTGCCAGCAGTGGGCAGGTTTCCTTGAACACCGGGGAGCTGTTTTTT.

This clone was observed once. The CDR3 nucleotides are TGTGCCAGCAGATTACAGGGTAACACCGGGGAGCTGTTTTTT. As protein: CASRLQGNTGELFF. This rearrangement joins TRBV2 to TRBJ2-2; D might be TRBD1 (6 bases). This CDR3 contains 14 residues. V was shortened by 6 bases and J by 2 bases, with 10 bases between the two germline ends. CDR1 is SNHLY, CDR2 FYNNEI, per germline.

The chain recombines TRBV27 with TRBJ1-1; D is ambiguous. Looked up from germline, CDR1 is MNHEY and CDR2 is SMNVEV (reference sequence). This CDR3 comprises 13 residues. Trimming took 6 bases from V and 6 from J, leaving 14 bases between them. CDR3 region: CASRQTFGAEAFF. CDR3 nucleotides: TGTGCCAGCAGACAAACTTTCGGGGCTGAAGCTTTCTTT.

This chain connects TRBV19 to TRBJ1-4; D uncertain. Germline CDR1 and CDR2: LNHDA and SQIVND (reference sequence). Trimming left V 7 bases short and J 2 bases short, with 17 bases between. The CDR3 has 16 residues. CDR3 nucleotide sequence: TGTGCCAGTACTTCCTCTTCGGTTAGGACTAATGAAAAACTGTTTTTT. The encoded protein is CASTSSSVRTNEKLFF.

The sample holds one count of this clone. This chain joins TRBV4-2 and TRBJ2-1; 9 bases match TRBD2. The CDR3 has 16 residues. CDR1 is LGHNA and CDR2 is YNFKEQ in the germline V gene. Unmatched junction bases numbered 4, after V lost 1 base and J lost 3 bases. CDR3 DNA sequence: TGTGCCAGCAGCCAAGCGGCTAGCGGGGACTACAATGAGCAGTTCTTC. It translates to CASSQAASGDYNEQFF.

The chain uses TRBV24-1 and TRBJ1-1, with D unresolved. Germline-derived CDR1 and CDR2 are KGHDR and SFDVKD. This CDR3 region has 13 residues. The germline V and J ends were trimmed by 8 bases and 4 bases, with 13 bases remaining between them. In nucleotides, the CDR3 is TGTGCCACCACGGGCAAGGGTGGCACTGAAGCTTTCTTT. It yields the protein CATTGKGGTEAFF.

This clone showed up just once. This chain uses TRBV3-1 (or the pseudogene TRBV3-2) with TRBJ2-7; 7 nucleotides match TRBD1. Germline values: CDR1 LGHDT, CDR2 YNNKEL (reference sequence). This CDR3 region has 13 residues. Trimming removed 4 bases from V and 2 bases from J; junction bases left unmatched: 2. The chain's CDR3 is CASSPDRAYEQYF. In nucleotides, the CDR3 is TGTGCCAGCAGCCCCGACAGGGCCTACGAGCAGTACTTC.